The 6 T cell receptor beta chains below all came from one sample that was sequenced in a study of Graves' ophthalmopathy and Graves' hyperthyroidism. From RNA, the CDR3 regions of TCR beta chains were amplified and sequenced. In the first round, RT-PCR was carried out with HTBI primers, and a multiplex PCR formed the second round. TCRdb reprocessed the multiplex PCR reads with MiXCR, giving one entry per CDR3 protein. The table records about 1.1 million distinct CDR3 sequences, 35% to 40% of them present only once. The specimen sequenced was peripheral blood or thyroid tissue (not recorded which). These receptors were obtained from an adult man with Graves' hyperthyroidism.

A note on this clonotype: Since a much larger clone is just one base distant, this may be a read error. The chain uses TRBV6-5 and TRBJ2-5; 7 positions match TRBD1. Germline-derived CDR1 and CDR2 are MNHEY and SVGAGI. The CDR3 is made up of 14 amino acids. The CDR3 DNA reads as TGTGCCAGCAGTTTTCGACAGGGCCAAGAGACCCAGCACTTC. Translating gives CASSFRQGQETQHF.

Turning to this clonotype: The junction shows a germline mismatch at one end, possibly a read error. The chain links TRBV5-1 to TRBJ2-5; D might be TRBD2 (6 bases). The CDR3 covers 16 residues. Germline loops: CDR1 SGHRS, CDR2 YFSETQ. This chain's CDR3 is CASSHGTTGRGETQYF. The CDR3 DNA is TGTGCCAGCAGCCACGGTACTACGGGGCGGGGAGAGACCCAGTACTTC. The variable domain in full, completed from reference TRBV5-1 and TRBJ2-5, reads KAGVTQTPRYLIKTRGQQVTLSCSPISGHRSVSWYQQTPGQGLQFLFEYFSETQRNKGNFPGRFSGRQFSNSRSEMNVSTLELGDSALYLCASSHGTTGRGETQYFGPGTRLLVL.

The chain links TRBV10-3 to TRBJ1-4, with 9 positions matching TRBD1. The V segment lost 3 bases and the J segment 8 bases; nucleotides outside the gene matches: 1. The germline CDR1 and CDR2 sequences are ENHRY and SYGVKD. This CDR3 has 13 amino acids. CDR3 residues: CAISDGTGEKLFF. The DNA of the CDR3 is TGTGCCATCAGTGACGGGACAGGGGAAAAACTGTTTTTT.

V is TRBV20-1 and J is TRBJ2-5; 9 bases map to TRBD2. Per the germline V gene, CDR1 is DFQATT and CDR2 is SNEGSKA (reference sequence). Unmatched junction bases numbered 12, after V lost 6 bases and J lost 13 bases. The CDR3 is made up of 12 amino acids. CDR3 coding DNA: TGCAGTGCGGACCCGACTGCGGGAGGGAGGTACTTC. This codes for CSADPTAGGRYF.

Remarks on this clonotype: A much larger clone differs from this one at a single base, so this may be a read error. This chain links TRBV20-1 with TRBJ2-7; D remains ambiguous. The V end lost 4 bases, the J end lost 3 bases, and 16 bases lay between the germline ends. The CDR3 is 14 residues long. The germline CDR1 and CDR2 sequences are DFQATT and SNEGSKA (reference sequence). The CDR3 sequence is CSAIRRGKNYEQYF. In DNA, the CDR3 is TGCAGTGCTATACGCCGAGGCAAAAACTACGAGCAGTACTTC.

This clonotype was seen many times. The rearrangement uses TRBV12-3 or TRBV12-4 and TRBJ1-4; D ambiguous. This CDR3 comprises 15 residues. Deletions cut 4 bases from V and 8 bases from J, with 17 bases between. CDR3: CASSSHMGSKEKLFF. In DNA form, the CDR3 reads TGTGCCAGCAGTTCTCACATGGGATCCAAAGAAAAACTGTTTTTT.